The 22 T cell receptor beta chains listed next were all sequenced from one sample in a study of vaccination and CD4 T cells after COVID-19. Treatment noted: roughly 11-day PBMC culture with coronavirus spike peptide pools or control peptides (ViraFEST assay). Their cognate antigens are unknown. Researchers used the Oncomine TCR Beta short-read assay to sequence DNA from cultured CD4+ T cells. TCRdb used MiXCR to reprocess the PCR reads, holding one entry per CDR3 protein. The sample consists of thousands of distinct CDR3 sequences, 55% to 60% of them appearing once. Material for sequencing was CD4+ T cells from blood, cultured in vitro. These receptors were obtained from a human donor who had recovered from COVID-19.

V usage is TRBV20-1 and J usage is TRBJ1-3; no reliable D call. This CDR3 contains 14 residues. Germline V gene sequence: CDR1 DFQATT, CDR2 SNEGSKA (reference sequence). V lost 1 base to trimming and J lost 0 bases, with 7 bases between them. CDR3 in DNA: TGCAGTGCTAGAGTCCAGTCCTCTGGAAACACCATATATTTT. Its protein product is CSARVQSSGNTIYF.

This clonotype has more than one count but fewer than ten. The chain is built from TRBV2 and TRBJ1-2; no definite D call. Deletions cut 6 bases from V and 6 bases from J, with 14 bases between. This CDR3 comprises 13 residues. The V gene's germline CDR1 is SNHLY and CDR2 FYNNEI. CDR3 protein: CASRNSGRNGYTF. DNA for the CDR3: TGTGCCAGCAGGAACAGCGGGCGGAATGGCTACACCTTC.

CDR3 loop: CASSTTGETNTEAFF. CDR3 coding DNA: TGCGCCAGCAGCACTACAGGGGAGACGAACACTGAAGCTTTCTTT. This chain uses TRBV5-1 with TRBJ1-1, with 7 bases matching TRBD1. J gave up 1 base and V 4 bases, and 7 bases lay outside the gene matches. The germline gives CDR1 SGHRS, CDR2 YFSETQ. This CDR3 has 15 residues.

The chain has TRBV6-1 and TRBJ1-2, with unresolved D. CDR1 and CDR2 (germline): MNHNS, SASEGT. The CDR3 contains 15 residues. V lost 6 bases and J lost 3, with 17 bases in between. The CDR3 loop is CASRPTTLRHYGYTF. The CDR3 DNA is TGTGCCAGCAGACCGACGACTCTCCGACACTATGGCTACACCTTC.

The chain carries TRBV10-2 and TRBJ2-7; tentative D call: TRBD2 (6 bases). The germline V and J ends were trimmed by 6 bases and 0 bases, with 15 bases remaining between them. CDR1 and CDR2 from the germline V gene are WSHSY and SAAADI. The CDR3 extends over 15 amino acids. The CDR3 DNA follows: TGCGCCAGCAGGCCGGGACTGCAAAGCTCCTACGAGCAGTACTTC. Its translation: CASRPGLQSSYEQYF.

Only a few counts were recorded for this clonotype. The gene calls are TRBV6-1 and TRBJ1-2; D ambiguous. CDR1 is MNHNS and CDR2 is SASEGT in the germline V gene. Trimming removed 3 bases at V and 8 bases at J, with 10 bases between. The CDR3 loop spans 12 amino acids. In DNA form, the CDR3 reads TGTGCCAGCAGTGATAGAGGGCGCGGCTACACCTTC. This translates into CASSDRGRGYTF.

The chain joins TRBV20-1 to TRBJ1-1; weak D call: TRBD1 (5 bases). There are 12 residues in the CDR3. Looked up from germline, CDR1 is DFQATT and CDR2 is SNEGSKA (reference sequence). Trimming left V 5 bases short and J 1 base short, with 8 bases between. The CDR3 reads CSAFGGNTEAFF. CDR3 sequence (DNA): TGCAGTGCTTTCGGGGGGAACACTGAAGCTTTCTTT.

This clonotype was detected only once. The chain employs TRBV10-2 and TRBJ2-5; possibly TRBD2 for D (6 bases). Trimming took 8 bases from V and 1 from J, leaving 23 bases between them. Germline-derived CDR1 and CDR2 are WSHSY and SAAADI. The CDR3 covers 17 residues. This CDR3 reads CASSRPSGTGGQETQYF. In nucleotides, the CDR3 is TGCGCCAGCTCCCGACCCTCCGGGACTGGCGGCCAAGAGACCCAGTACTTC.

The chain carries TRBV5-1 and TRBJ2-5, with D uncertain. The germline V and J ends were trimmed by 0 bases and 5 bases, with 8 bases remaining between them. The CDR3 totals 13 residues. CDR1 is SGHRS, CDR2 YFSETQ, per germline. CDR3 bases: TGCGCCAGCAGCTTGGGGGTTCCTGAGACCCAGTACTTC. Its translation is CASSLGVPETQYF.

V usage is TRBV27 and J usage is TRBJ2-1; 8 bases agree with TRBD2. The junction had 3 bases not matched to a gene; V was cut back by 4 bases and J by 1 base. Germline CDR1 and CDR2: MNHEY and SMNVEV (reference sequence). The CDR3 runs to 15 residues. CDR3 nucleotide sequence: TGTGCCAGCAGTTGGGCGGGGGGTTCCTACAATGAGCAGTTCTTC. Protein product: CASSWAGGSYNEQFF.

V is TRBV20-1 and J is TRBJ1-5; D is perhaps TRBD1 (6 bases). The germline gives CDR1 DFQATT, CDR2 SNEGSKA (reference sequence). CDR3 length: 13 amino acids. V was pared by 6 bases and J by 3 bases, with 12 bases between. The DNA for the CDR3 is TGCAGTGCATTGCGGGACATCAATCAGCCCCAGCATTTT. Protein sequence: CSALRDINQPQHF.

This chain connects TRBV18 to TRBJ1-2; D possibly corresponds to TRBD1 (5 bases). Germline V gene lookup returns CDR1 KGHSH and CDR2 LQKENI. Trimming shortened V by 6 bases and J by 2 bases, and 19 bases separated the two germline ends. The CDR3 is 16 residues long. The CDR3 loop reads CASSPDPGRLNYGYTF. In nucleotides, the CDR3 is TGTGCCAGCTCCCCAGACCCGGGACGGCTAAACTATGGCTACACCTTC.

There are a few counts of this clonotype. V gene TRBV7-2 combines with J gene TRBJ1-5; a possible D gene is TRBD1 (5 bases). The V end lost 0 bases, the J end lost 3 bases, and 9 bases lay between the germline ends. The germline gives CDR1 SGHTA, CDR2 FQGNSA. This CDR3 is 15 amino acids long. The CDR3 loop is CASSLAWGDNQPQHF. The CDR3 coding sequence is TGTGCCAGCAGCTTAGCGTGGGGGGACAATCAGCCCCAGCATTTT.

There are a few counts of this clonotype. J is TRBJ1-5 and V is TRBV2; TRBD1 aligns across 7 bases. Germline V gene data show CDR1 as SNHLY and CDR2 as FYNNEI. The junction had 2 bases not matched to a gene; V was cut back by 3 bases and J by 6 bases. This CDR3 contains 13 residues. This chain's CDR3 is CASSDTGVQPQHF. CDR3 bases: TGTGCCAGCAGTGACACAGGGGTTCAGCCCCAGCATTTT.

The J gene is TRBJ1-1, the V gene TRBV7-2; no definite D call. The V and J ends lost 3 bases and 5 bases respectively, with 4 bases between them. Germline V gene lookup returns CDR1 SGHTA and CDR2 FQGNSA. CDR3 length: 11 amino acids. For the CDR3, the DNA is TGTGCCAGCAGCTTCTTGACTGAAGCTTTCTTT. The encoded protein is CASSFLTEAFF. Combining the CDR3 with reference TRBV7-2 and TRBJ1-1 gives the whole variable domain GAGVSQSPSNKVTEKGKDVELRCDPISGHTALYWYRQSLGQGLEFLIYFQGNSAPDKSGLPSDRFSAERTGGSVSTLTIQRTQQEDSAVYLCASSFLTEAFFGQGTRLTVV.

The chain combines TRBV29-1 with TRBJ2-3, with TRBD1 matching 10 bases. V was clipped by 4 bases and J by 11 bases; unmatched bases: 12. The CDR3 covers 14 residues. CDR1 and CDR2 from the germline V gene are SQVTM and ANQGSEA. The CDR3 region has the DNA TGCAGCGTTGTTTCGGGACAGGGGCTACAGGTGCAGTATTTT. It codes for CSVVSGQGLQVQYF.

This sequence joins TRBV23-1 and TRBJ2-3; TRBD2 agrees at 8 bases. TRBV23-1 is classed as an ORF, of uncertain function. This CDR3 contains 14 residues. With V trimmed by 8 bases and J by 6 bases, 10 bases remained unmatched. In DNA form, the CDR3 reads TGCGCCAGCCCCCCCAAGGGCGGGGGGGATACGCAGTATTTT. Amino acid sequence: CASPPKGGGDTQYF.

The table lists this clonotype with a few counts. V and J are TRBV19 and TRBJ1-5, with D possibly being TRBD1 (5 bases). Germline V gives CDR1 LNHDA, CDR2 SQIVND (reference sequence). V lost 1 base and J 3 bases, leaving 10 bases between the germline ends. The CDR3 contains 15 residues. This CDR3 is CASSIGRADNQPQHF. The CDR3 DNA reads as TGTGCCAGTAGTATAGGCAGGGCGGACAATCAGCCCCAGCATTTT.

V gene TRBV18 combines with J gene TRBJ1-5, with D tentatively TRBD1 (6 bases). This CDR3 is built from 12 residues. The germline V gene has CDR1 KGHSH and CDR2 LQKENI. Trimming stripped 5 bases from V and 7 bases from J, with 9 bases between. The CDR3 reads CASSKGGQPQHF. In DNA form, the CDR3 reads TGTGCCAGCTCAAAAGGGGGACAGCCCCAGCATTTT.

The rearrangement links TRBV23-1 to TRBJ2-3; 7 nucleotides match TRBD1. TRBV23-1 counts as an open reading frame of uncertain function. Unmatched junction bases numbered 8, after V lost 2 bases and J lost 0 bases. CDR3 length: 17 amino acids. CDR3 DNA: TGCGCCAGCAGTCAACCCAGGGGACAGAATAGCACAGATACGCAGTATTTT. This sequence encodes CASSQPRGQNSTDTQYF.

The chain uses TRBV6-1 and TRBJ2-3; 14 nucleotides agree with TRBD2. The CDR3 is 16 amino acids. Looked up from germline, CDR1 is MNHNS and CDR2 is SASEGT. V lost 6 bases, J lost 4 bases, and 6 bases stayed unmatched. CDR3 protein: CASSSGLAGDSDTQYF. For the CDR3, the DNA is TGTGCCAGCAGCTCGGGACTAGCGGGGGATTCAGATACGCAGTATTTT.

This chain joins TRBV12-3 or TRBV12-4 and TRBJ1-1; 9 positions agree with TRBD1. This CDR3 contains 15 residues. The V gene end was trimmed by 6 bases and the J gene end by 5 bases; junction bases not matched to a gene: 10. In DNA, the CDR3 is TGTGCCAGCAGACCCACCACAGGGGGCCGTACTGAAGCTTTCTTT. Its translation: CASRPTTGGRTEAFF.